Listed here is a single T cell receptor (beta chain). Its antigen is unknown. The assay was immunoSEQ multiplex PCR, and TCRdb's table has in-frame clones only and misses some. Of some 74,000 clones in the sample, around 80% were seen once. This CDR3 contains 14 residues. V lost 4 bases to trimming and J lost 5 bases; unmatched junction nucleotides: 4. The germline V gene encodes CDR1 LNHNV and CDR2 YYDKDF (reference sequence). Patients had blood sampled at baseline and again on cycle 4 day 1 and cycle 7 day 1. These data originate in a study of OX40 agonist ivuxolimab in advanced cancers. Study in general: An anti-OX40 (CD134) antibody with agonistic activity, ivuxolimab, was administered to patients. Findings and caveats of the study: Clonal expansion from baseline to week 6 occurred in both CD4+ and CD8+ T cells.

The receptor was isolated from an adult with an advanced solid tumor such as melanoma, head and neck, liver or kidney cancer. Sequenced here: CD4+ or CD8+ T cells sorted from blood, sampled in a trial of the OX40 agonist ivuxolimab. The J gene is TRBJ2-1, the V gene TRBV15, with 8 bases matching TRBD1. The CDR3 nucleotides are TGTGCCACCAGCATGTACAGGGGGAACAATGAGCAGTTCTTC. This encodes CATSMYRGNNEQFF.